The subject of this entry is one T cell receptor (beta chain). PCR primers comprised 60 Vbeta and 13 Jbeta primers. Clones were sequenced by immunoSEQ multiplex PCR, and TCRdb holds only the in-frame ones, with some missing. The data contain 130,000 to 150,000 clones, approximately 80% of them seen just once; the ten biggest clones take up around 8.8%. Germline-derived CDR1 and CDR2 are LGHNA and YSLEER. This CDR3 comprises 16 residues. With 5 bases clipped from V and 6 bases from J, the junction kept 9 bases outside the gene matches. This record comes from a study of cytomegalovirus exposure and HLA in healthy donors.

The chain is built from TRBV4-3 and TRBJ2-3, with 12 bases aligning to TRBD2. The TCR sequence derives from a woman aged 55 to 70 in good health and CMV-seropositive. Sample: PBMCs. The CDR3 here is CASSGLLAGGLDTQYF. The CDR3 DNA follows: TGCGCCAGCAGCGGATTACTAGCGGGGGGTCTGGATACGCAGTATTTT.